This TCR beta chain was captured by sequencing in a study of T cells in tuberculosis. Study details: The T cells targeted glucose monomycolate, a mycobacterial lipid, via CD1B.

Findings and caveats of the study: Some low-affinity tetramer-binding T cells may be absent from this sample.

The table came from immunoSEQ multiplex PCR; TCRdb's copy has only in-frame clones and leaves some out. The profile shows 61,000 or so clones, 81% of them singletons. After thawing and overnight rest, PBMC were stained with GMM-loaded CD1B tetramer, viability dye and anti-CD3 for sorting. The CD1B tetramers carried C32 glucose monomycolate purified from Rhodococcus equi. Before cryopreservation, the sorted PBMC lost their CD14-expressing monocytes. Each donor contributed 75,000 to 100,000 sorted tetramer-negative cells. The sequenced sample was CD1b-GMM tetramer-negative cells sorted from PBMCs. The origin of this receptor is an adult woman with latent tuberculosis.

CDR3 nucleotides: TGTGCCAGTAGTATAGCGATAGGGACAGGGGCAGAAGCTTTCTTT. Protein sequence: CASSIAIGTGAEAFF. V usage is TRBV19 and J usage is TRBJ1-1; 10 bases align to TRBD1. The ends lost 1 base at V and 8 bases at J; junction bases unmatched: 7. This CDR3 region has 15 residues. Germline V CDR1 and CDR2: LNHDA, SQIVND (reference sequence).